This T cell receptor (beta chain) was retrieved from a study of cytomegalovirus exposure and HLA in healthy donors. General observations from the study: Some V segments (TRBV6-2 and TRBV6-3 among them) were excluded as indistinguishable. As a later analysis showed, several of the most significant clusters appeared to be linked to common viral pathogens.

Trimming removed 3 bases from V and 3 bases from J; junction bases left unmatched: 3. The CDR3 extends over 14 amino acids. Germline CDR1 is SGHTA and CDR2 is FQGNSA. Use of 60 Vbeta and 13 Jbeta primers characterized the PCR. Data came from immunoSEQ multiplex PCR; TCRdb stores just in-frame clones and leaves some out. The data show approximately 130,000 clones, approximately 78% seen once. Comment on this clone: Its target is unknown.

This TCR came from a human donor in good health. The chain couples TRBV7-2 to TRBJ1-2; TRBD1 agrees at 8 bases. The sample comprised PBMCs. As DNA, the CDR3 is TGTGCCAGCAGCTTGACAGGGGTTGACTATGGCTACACCTTC. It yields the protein CASSLTGVDYGYTF.